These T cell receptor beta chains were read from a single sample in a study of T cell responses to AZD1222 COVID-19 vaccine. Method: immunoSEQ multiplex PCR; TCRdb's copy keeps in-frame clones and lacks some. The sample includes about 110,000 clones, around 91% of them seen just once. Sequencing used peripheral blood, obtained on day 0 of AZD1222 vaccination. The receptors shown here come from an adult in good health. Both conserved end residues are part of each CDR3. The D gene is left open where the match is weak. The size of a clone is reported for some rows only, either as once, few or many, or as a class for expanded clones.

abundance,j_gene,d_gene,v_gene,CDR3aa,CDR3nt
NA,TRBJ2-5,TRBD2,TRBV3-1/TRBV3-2,CASSQVAREGTQYF,TGTGCCAGCAGCCAAGTAGCCCGGGAGGGGACCCAGTACTTC
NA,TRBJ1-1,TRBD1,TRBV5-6,CASSRDRGSMKAFF,TGTGCCAGCAGCCGGGACAGGGGGTCTATGAAAGCTTTCTTT
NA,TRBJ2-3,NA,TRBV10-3,CAISFGQDTDTQYF,TGTGCCATCAGTTTCGGACAAGACACAGATACGCAGTATTTT
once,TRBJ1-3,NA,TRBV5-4,CASSLAADVLGNTIYF,TGTGCCAGCAGCTTGGCTGCGGACGTTCTTGGAAACACCATATATTTT
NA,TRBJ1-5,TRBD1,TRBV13,CASSRGQGTGQPQHF,TGTGCCAGCAGCCGTGGACAGGGCACGGGTCAGCCCCAGCATTTT
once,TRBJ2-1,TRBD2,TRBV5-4,CASSRTSGGAYNEQFF,TGTGCCAGCAGTAGGACTAGCGGGGGGGCTTACAATGAGCAGTTCTTC
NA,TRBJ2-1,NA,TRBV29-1,CSVERGEGSSSYNEQFF,TGCAGCGTTGAAAGGGGGGAGGGGTCCAGCTCCTACAATGAGCAGTTCTTC
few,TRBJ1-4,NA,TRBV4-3,CASRRQEGANEKLFF,TGCGCCAGCCGAAGACAGGAAGGCGCTAATGAAAAACTGTTTTTT
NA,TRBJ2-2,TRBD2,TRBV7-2,CASSLIAGGNTGELFF,TGTGCCAGCAGCCTGATAGCGGGGGGAAACACCGGGGAGCTGTTTTTT
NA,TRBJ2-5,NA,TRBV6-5,CASSYSWTRETQYF,TGTGCCAGCAGTTACTCGTGGACCCGGGAGACCCAGTACTTC
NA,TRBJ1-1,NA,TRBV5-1,CASSWTSQRDTEAFF,TGCGCCAGCAGCTGGACAAGCCAAAGGGACACTGAAGCTTTCTTT
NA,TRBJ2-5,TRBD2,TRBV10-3,CAITSGGGETQYF,TGTGCCATCACCAGCGGGGGTGGTGAGACCCAGTACTTC
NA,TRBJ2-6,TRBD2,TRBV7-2,CASSVRGAPSGANVLTF,TGTGCCAGCAGCGTGCGGGGGGCCCCCTCTGGGGCCAACGTCCTGACTTTC
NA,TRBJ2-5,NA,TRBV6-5,CASGFPGVETQYF,TGTGCCAGCGGCTTCCCCGGGGTGGAGACCCAGTACTTC
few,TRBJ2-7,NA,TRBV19,CASSISQGGIHEQYF,TGTGCCAGTAGTATAAGCCAGGGGGGAATACACGAGCAGTACTTC
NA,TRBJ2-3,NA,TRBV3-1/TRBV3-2,CASSQVTGSGDTQYF,TGTGCCAGCAGCCAAGTAACCGGATCGGGAGATACGCAGTATTTT
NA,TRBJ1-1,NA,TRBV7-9,CASSSVTEAFF,TGTGCCAGCAGCTCCGTTACTGAAGCTTTCTTT
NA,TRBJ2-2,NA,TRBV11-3,CASSPDGVSTGELFF,TGTGCCAGCAGCCCAGACGGGGTGAGCACCGGGGAGCTGTTTTTT
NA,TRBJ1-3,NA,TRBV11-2,CASSPGSWGNTIYF,TGTGCCAGCAGCCCCGGGTCGTGGGGAAACACCATATATTTT
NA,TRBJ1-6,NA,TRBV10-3,CAIAPSSNSPLHF,TGTGCCATCGCCCCCTCGTCCAATTCACCCCTCCACTTT
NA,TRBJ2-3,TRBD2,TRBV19,CASSALASGGPQGTQYF,TGTGCCAGTAGTGCCCTTGCTAGCGGGGGCCCACAGGGTACGCAGTATTTT
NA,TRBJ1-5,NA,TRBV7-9,CASSLEEITSNQPQHF,TGTGCCAGCAGCTTAGAAGAGATAACTAGCAATCAGCCCCAGCATTTT
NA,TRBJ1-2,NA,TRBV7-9,CASSPSGQNYGYTF,TGTGCCAGCAGCCCATCAGGACAAAACTATGGCTACACCTTC
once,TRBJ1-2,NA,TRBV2,CASRENGYTF,TGTGCCAGCAGAGAGAATGGCTACACCTTC
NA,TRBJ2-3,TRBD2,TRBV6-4,CASSFGRAALFTDTQYF,TGTGCCAGCAGTTTCGGGAGGGCAGCGCTTTTCACAGATACGCAGTATTTT
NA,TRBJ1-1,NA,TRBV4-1,CASSQSAANLNTEAFF,TGCGCCAGCAGTCAAAGCGCAGCGAATTTGAACACTGAAGCTTTCTTT
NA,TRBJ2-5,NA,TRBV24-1,CATSVPGEETQYF,TGTGCCACCAGTGTTCCGGGGGAAGAGACCCAGTACTTC
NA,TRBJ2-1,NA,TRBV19,CASSIAGGGNEQFF,TGTGCCAGTAGTATCGCCGGGGGTGGGAATGAGCAGTTCTTC
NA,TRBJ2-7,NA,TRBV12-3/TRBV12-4,CASTYGPYEQYF,TGTGCCAGCACCTACGGTCCATACGAGCAGTACTTC
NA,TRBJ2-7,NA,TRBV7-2,CASSLGGVREQYF,TGTGCCAGCAGCTTGGGTGGCGTCCGCGAGCAGTACTTC
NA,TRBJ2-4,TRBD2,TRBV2,CASSPSGLGVIQYF,TGTGCCAGCTCCCCTTCGGGACTAGGGGTGATTCAGTACTTC
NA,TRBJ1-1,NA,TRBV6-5,CASSRRQSKNTEAFF,TGTGCCAGCAGTCGAAGACAGTCTAAGAACACTGAAGCTTTCTTT
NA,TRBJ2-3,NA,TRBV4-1,CASSQFVGLHTDTQYF,TGCGCCAGCAGCCAATTCGTTGGACTCCACACAGATACGCAGTATTTT
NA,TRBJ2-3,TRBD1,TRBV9,CASSGQQGADTQYF,TGTGCCAGCAGCGGACAACAGGGGGCAGATACGCAGTATTTT
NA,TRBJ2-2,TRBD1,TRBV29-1,CSVVEGAFGELFF,TGCAGCGTTGTAGAGGGGGCCTTCGGGGAGCTGTTTTTT
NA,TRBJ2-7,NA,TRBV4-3,CASSQDPGLDYEQYF,TGCGCCAGCAGCCAAGATCCCGGCCTCGACTACGAGCAGTACTTC
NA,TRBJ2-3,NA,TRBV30,CAWSLRADTQYF,TGTGCCTGGAGTTTGAGGGCAGATACGCAGTATTTT
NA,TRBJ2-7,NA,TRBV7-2,CASSLAGGLYEQYF,TGTGCCAGCAGCTTAGCGGGGGGGCTTTACGAGCAGTACTTC
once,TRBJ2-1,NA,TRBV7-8,CASSLAGVANEQFF,TGTGCCAGCAGCTTAGCGGGGGTGGCGAATGAGCAGTTCTTC
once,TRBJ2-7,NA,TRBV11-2,CASSSSGAGEQYF,TGTGCCAGCAGCTCGTCGGGCGCGGGCGAGCAGTACTTC
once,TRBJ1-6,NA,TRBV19,CASSTHRPTSSYNSPLHF,TGTGCCAGTAGTACCCACCGACCGACGAGCTCCTATAATTCACCCCTCCACTTT
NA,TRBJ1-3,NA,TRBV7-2,CASSLRGAGNTIYF,TGTGCCAGCAGCTTACGGGGAGCTGGAAACACCATATATTTT
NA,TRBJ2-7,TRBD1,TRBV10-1,CASSTDRVGEQYF,TGCGCCAGCAGTACGGACAGGGTTGGTGAGCAGTACTTC
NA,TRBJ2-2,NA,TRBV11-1,CASSPRTVNTGELFF,TGTGCCAGCAGCCCCAGGACAGTGAACACCGGGGAGCTGTTTTTT
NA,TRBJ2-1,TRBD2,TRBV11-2,CASSLKAGGYNEQFF,TGTGCCAGCAGCTTAAAAGCGGGGGGGTACAATGAGCAGTTCTTC
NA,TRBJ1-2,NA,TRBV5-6,CASSLGDRVYGYTF,TGTGCCAGCAGCTTGGGTGACAGAGTCTATGGCTACACCTTC
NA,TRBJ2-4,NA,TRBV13,CASSPPGGLAKNIQYF,TGTGCCAGCAGCCCCCCAGGGGGGTTAGCCAAAAACATTCAGTACTTC
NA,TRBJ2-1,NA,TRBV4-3,CASSQDLTSLSNEQFF,TGCGCCAGCAGCCAAGATCTTACTAGTTTAAGCAATGAGCAGTTCTTC
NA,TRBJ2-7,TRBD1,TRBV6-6,CASRDWDRAYEQYF,TGTGCCAGCAGGGACTGGGACAGAGCCTACGAGCAGTACTTC
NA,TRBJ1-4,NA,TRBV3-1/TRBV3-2,CASSQEGIVLEKLFF,TGTGCCAGCAGCCAAGAAGGTATCGTTTTGGAAAAACTGTTTTTT
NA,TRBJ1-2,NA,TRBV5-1,CASSLEGGYYGYTF,TGCGCCAGCAGCTTGGAGGGTGGGTACTATGGCTACACCTTC
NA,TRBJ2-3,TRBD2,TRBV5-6,CASSSRISGGATDTQYF,TGTGCCAGCAGCTCTCGAATTTCGGGGGGGGCCACAGATACGCAGTATTTT
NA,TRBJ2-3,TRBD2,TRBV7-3,CASSRRASGGASTDTQYF,TGTGCCAGCAGCCGGCGGGCTAGCGGGGGGGCGAGCACAGATACGCAGTATTTT
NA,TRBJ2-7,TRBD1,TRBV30,CAWEQGANEQYF,TGTGCCTGGGAACAGGGGGCCAACGAGCAGTACTTC
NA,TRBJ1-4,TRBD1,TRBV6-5,CASRMTGGSEKLFF,TGTGCCAGCAGGATGACAGGGGGTAGCGAAAAACTGTTTTTT
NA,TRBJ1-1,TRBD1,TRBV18,CASSPEGQGPEAFF,TGTGCCAGCTCACCGGAGGGACAGGGGCCTGAAGCTTTCTTT
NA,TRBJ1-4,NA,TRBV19,CASSIGQGVNEKLFF,TGTGCCAGTAGTATAGGGCAGGGCGTTAATGAAAAACTGTTTTTT
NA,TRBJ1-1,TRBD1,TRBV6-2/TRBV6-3,CASSVFDRGPVSVFF,TGTGCCAGCAGCGTTTTCGACAGGGGTCCTGTTTCAGTTTTCTTT
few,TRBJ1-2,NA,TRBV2,CASSDPGGYGYTF,TGTGCCAGCAGTGACCCGGGAGGGTATGGCTACACCTTC